The next 18 T cell receptor beta chains were all read from a single sample in a study of blood T cell repertoires in COVID-19. Profiled with immunoSEQ multiplex PCR; TCRdb holds only in-frame clones, not every one. Of under 25,000 clones in the sample, nearly 90% were seen once. The specimen sequenced was peripheral blood. Receptor source: a human donor in a cohort sampled during active COVID-19. The donor label of this sample is uncertain.

The CDR3 loop reads CASSKGLAGAGETQYF. The CDR3 DNA sequence: TGTGCCAGCAGCAAGGGACTAGCGGGAGCGGGCGAGACCCAGTACTTC. The rearrangement joins TRBV5-4 to TRBJ2-5, with 14 bases aligning to TRBD2. Germline CDR1 reads SGHNT; CDR2 reads YYREEE (reference sequence). V trimming: 4 bases; J trimming: 5 bases; junction bases outside the gene matches: 7. This CDR3 contains 16 residues.

The V and J genes are TRBV19 and TRBJ2-3; 9 bases line up with TRBD2. V trimming: 4 bases; J trimming: 5 bases; junction bases outside the gene matches: 4. Germline CDR1 is LNHDA and CDR2 is SQIVND (reference sequence). There are 14 residues in the CDR3. The CDR3 DNA sequence: TGTGCCAGTAGTAGTAGCGGGAGTGGAGATACGCAGTATTTT. Translating gives CASSSSGSGDTQYF. The full variable domain, with the rest looked up from reference TRBV19 and TRBJ2-3, is DGGITQSPKYLFRKEGQNVTLSCEQNLNHDAMYWYRQDPGQGLRLIYYSQIVNDFQKGDIAEGYSVSREKKESFPLTVTSAQKNPTAFYLCASSSSGSGDTQYFGPGTRLTVL.

The CDR3 is CASSQDRVVGWTQYF. CDR3 nucleotide sequence: TGTGCCAGCAGCCAAGACAGGGTTGTAGGGTGGACCCAGTACTTC. J is TRBJ2-5 and V is TRBV3-1 (or the pseudogene TRBV3-2); D may be TRBD1 (5 bases). The V gene lost 0 bases and the J gene lost 7 bases, with 15 bases spanning the gap. Germline V gene lookup returns CDR1 LGHDT and CDR2 YNNKEL (reference sequence). There are 15 residues in the CDR3.

The V gene is TRBV28, the J gene TRBJ2-7; D is perhaps TRBD1 (6 bases). In germline, CDR1 is MDHEN, CDR2 SYDVKM. The CDR3 is 14 residues long. Trimming removed 6 bases from V and 2 bases from J, with 14 bases in between. In DNA, the CDR3 is TGTGCCAGCAGGTCAGTGGGACACCCCTACGAGCAGTACTTC. Amino acid sequence: CASRSVGHPYEQYF.

The gene calls are TRBV19 and TRBJ1-2; 7 bases agree with TRBD1. CDR3 length: 14 residues. Germline V gives CDR1 LNHDA, CDR2 SQIVND (reference sequence). Trimming cost V 7 bases and J 5 bases; bases outside gene matches: 10. CDR3 sequence: CASNPRTGWYGYTF. The CDR3 coding sequence is TGTGCCAGTAACCCTAGGACAGGCTGGTATGGCTACACCTTC. Full variable domain (missing parts from reference TRBV19 and TRBJ1-2): DGGITQSPKYLFRKEGQNVTLSCEQNLNHDAMYWYRQDPGQGLRLIYYSQIVNDFQKGDIAEGYSVSREKKESFPLTVTSAQKNPTAFYLCASNPRTGWYGYTFGSGTRLTVV.

The count of this clone is one. The V and J genes are TRBV6-1 and TRBJ1-5; D not certain. The CDR3 loop spans 17 amino acids. Germline V CDR1 and CDR2: MNHNS, SASEGT. V lost 4 bases and J 8 bases, leaving 24 bases between the germline ends. The CDR3 region has the DNA TGTGCCAGCAGTGGCTCTCTCAGGACGCCGGGAGAAAAGCCCCAGCATTTT. This sequence encodes CASSGSLRTPGEKPQHF.

The chain recombines TRBV2 with TRBJ2-1; 10 bases match TRBD1. There are 14 residues in the CDR3. V shed 8 bases and J 7 bases; nucleotides not matched to a gene: 8. The germline V gene has CDR1 SNHLY and CDR2 FYNNEI. The CDR3 here is CASGRQGAGNEQFF. The CDR3, as DNA: TGTGCCAGCGGCAGACAGGGGGCTGGGAATGAGCAGTTCTTC.

The rearrangement uses TRBV19 and TRBJ2-3; TRBD2 aligns across 7 bases. Trimming at V came to 6 bases and at J to 2 bases, leaving 8 bases not matched to a gene. CDR1 is LNHDA and CDR2 is SQIVND in the germline V gene (reference sequence). This CDR3 region has 15 residues. CDR3 sequence reads: CASRASGLYTDTQYF. The CDR3 DNA sequence: TGTGCCAGTAGAGCCTCGGGACTATACACAGATACGCAGTATTTT.

The V and J genes are TRBV18 and TRBJ2-1; D possibly corresponds to TRBD1 (6 bases). Germline-derived CDR1 and CDR2 are KGHSH and LQKENI. With 3 bases removed from V and 0 bases from J, the gap between germline ends came to 9 bases. The length of the CDR3 is 15 residues. In DNA, the CDR3 is TGTGCCAGCTCACCTGACAGGAGCTCCTACAATGAGCAGTTCTTC. Translation gives CASSPDRSSYNEQFF.

The J gene is TRBJ1-4, the V gene TRBV14; 7 nucleotides line up with TRBD1. Germline V gene lookup returns CDR1 SGHDN and CDR2 FVKESK. CDR3 length equals 15 residues. The V segment lost 4 bases and the J segment 5 bases; nucleotides outside the gene matches: 7. In DNA form, the CDR3 reads TGTGCCAGCAGCCGGAGACAGGGCACAAATGAAAAACTGTTTTTT. This encodes CASSRRQGTNEKLFF.

This chain connects TRBV5-1 to TRBJ2-1, with TRBD1 matching over 8 bases. Germline assignment: CDR1 SGHRS and CDR2 YFSETQ. V lost 4 bases to trimming and J lost 6 bases; unmatched junction nucleotides: 9. The CDR3 has 15 residues. CDR3 loop: CASSLGQGSVNEQFF. The CDR3 bases are TGCGCCAGCAGCCTTGGACAGGGTTCCGTCAATGAGCAGTTCTTC. Together with reference TRBV5-1 and TRBJ2-1, the CDR3 gives the full variable domain: KAGVTQTPRYLIKTRGQQVTLSCSPISGHRSVSWYQQTPGQGLQFLFEYFSETQRNKGNFPGRFSGRQFSNSRSEMNVSTLELGDSALYLCASSLGQGSVNEQFFGPGTRLTVL.

The rearrangement joins TRBV20-1 to TRBJ2-5; TRBD1 agrees at 8 bases. The junction had 3 bases not matched to a gene; V was cut back by 4 bases and J by 5 bases. Germline V gives CDR1 DFQATT, CDR2 SNEGSKA (reference sequence). The CDR3 sequence is 12 residues long. The CDR3 sequence: CSATDRGETQYF. Written as DNA, the CDR3 is TGCAGTGCTACTGACAGGGGTGAGACCCAGTACTTC.

The V call is TRBV6-5, the J call TRBJ2-7; TRBD1 might be the D (8 bases). The germline CDR1 and CDR2 sequences are MNHEY and SVGAGI. V lost 6 bases, J lost 3 bases, and 12 bases lay in between. CDR3 length equals 13 residues. CDR3 nucleotides: TGTGCCAGCAGGCACAGGGGGGGCTACGAGCAGTACTTC. Its translation: CASRHRGGYEQYF.

The chain recombines TRBV28 with TRBJ1-1, with TRBD1 as a possible D gene (5 bases). Deletions cut 6 bases from V and 3 bases from J, with 11 bases between. There are 13 residues in the CDR3. Germline V gene sequence: CDR1 MDHEN, CDR2 SYDVKM. This CDR3 is CASRRTPYTEAFF. DNA for the CDR3: TGTGCCAGCAGGCGGACACCTTACACTGAAGCTTTCTTT.

The V and J genes are TRBV5-1 and TRBJ2-1; 10 nucleotides match TRBD1. Germline V CDR1 and CDR2: SGHRS, YFSETQ. This CDR3 has 15 residues. Unmatched junction bases numbered 4, after V lost 2 bases and J lost 5 bases. As DNA, the CDR3 is TGCGCCAGCAGCTTAGGACAGGGGGGACACAATGAGCAGTTCTTC. Translation: CASSLGQGGHNEQFF. Supplemented by reference TRBV5-1 and TRBJ2-1, the full variable domain reads KAGVTQTPRYLIKTRGQQVTLSCSPISGHRSVSWYQQTPGQGLQFLFEYFSETQRNKGNFPGRFSGRQFSNSRSEMNVSTLELGDSALYLCASSLGQGGHNEQFFGPGTRLTVL.

CDR3 bases: TGTGCCAGCAGTCCAGCGGGGGGGTCTACGCAGTATTTT. It yields the protein CASSPAGGSTQYF. The chain joins TRBV6-4 to TRBJ2-3; TRBD2 agrees at 10 bases. CDR3 length: 13 amino acids. Germline loops: CDR1 MRHNA, CDR2 SNTAGT. Germline trimming cut 5 bases from V and 8 bases from J; bases unmatched to any gene: 4.

This sequence joins TRBV5-1 and TRBJ1-3, with D possibly TRBD1 on 5 matching bases. This CDR3 is built from 16 residues. Germline CDR1 and CDR2: SGHRS and YFSETQ. V was pared by 4 bases and J by 0 bases, with 14 bases between. In DNA, the CDR3 is TGCGCCAGCAGCACGGACACGGTGGACTCTGGAAACACCATATATTTT. Residues: CASSTDTVDSGNTIYF.

This chain links TRBV21-1 with TRBJ1-2; no check of the table's D call, TRBD1, against the DNA was made. TRBV21-1 is marked as a pseudogene. There are 14 residues in the CDR3. Written as DNA, the CDR3 is TGTGCCAGCAGCGCAGGACAGGGGGCTGAGGGCTACACCTTC. Translating it yields CASSAGQGAEGYTF.